This TCR beta chain was sequenced in a study of early stage breast cancer tumors. Study-level information: Most invasive tumors, twelve of 16, were ER+/PR+/HER2-. Samples were sequenced at about 9.7-fold average coverage. The ER+/PR+/HER2- tumors included roughly 8 ductal and a handful of lobular carcinomas. Regarding the study as a whole: Tumors had approximately 2.5-fold higher T cell density and higher clonality than adjacent normal breast tissue.

The V gene lost 6 bases and the J gene lost 5 bases, with 14 bases spanning the gap. Germline V lookup: CDR1 MNHEY, CDR2 SMNVEV (reference sequence). The CDR3 contains 14 residues. This table comes from immunoSEQ multiplex PCR, and its TCRdb copy is limited to in-frame clones, with some not included. The repertoire consists of just over 50,000 clones, with around 80% occurring once and the leading ten covering around 3.4%. Points on this clone: Antigen unknown.

The receptor was derived from a person aged 40 to 49 with breast cancer. Sample: blood. The chain employs TRBV27 and TRBJ2-4, with D perhaps matching TRBD2 (6 bases). CDR3 region: CASSLGWGENIQYF. In DNA form, the CDR3 reads TGTGCCAGCAGCCTTGGGTGGGGGGAAAACATTCAGTACTTC.